Sequencing of this T cell receptor beta chain was carried out in a study of OX40 agonist ivuxolimab in advanced cancers. Turning to the study itself: Ivuxolimab was administered intravenously to patients at 0.01 to 10 mg/kg every 2 weeks. There were three patients with partial responses, one having hepatocellular carcinoma and two cutaneous melanoma. Study-wide points: On average, CD8+ T cells had more expanded clones than CD4+. Both blood CD4+ and CD8+ T cells showed clonal growth by week 6 at 0.1 to 3.0 mg/kg.

A word on this clone: Its antigen is not known.

V dropped 5 bases and J dropped 7 bases, with 17 bases sitting between them. Germline CDR1 and CDR2: SEHNR and FQNEAQ (reference sequence). The CDR3 is 14 amino acids. Profiled with immunoSEQ multiplex PCR; TCRdb holds only in-frame clones, not every one. Among some 90,000 clones listed, around 87% were seen once. The sequence derives from an adult with an advanced solid tumor such as melanoma, head and neck, liver or kidney cancer. The V call is TRBV7-9, the J call TRBJ2-5, with a tentative D call TRBD2 (5 bases). The sample was CD4+ or CD8+ T cells sorted from blood, taken in a trial of the OX40 agonist ivuxolimab. The DNA of the CDR3 is TGTGCCAGCAGCGGACTGGATGCGTATGCGACCCAGTACTTC. Protein: CASSGLDAYATQYF.